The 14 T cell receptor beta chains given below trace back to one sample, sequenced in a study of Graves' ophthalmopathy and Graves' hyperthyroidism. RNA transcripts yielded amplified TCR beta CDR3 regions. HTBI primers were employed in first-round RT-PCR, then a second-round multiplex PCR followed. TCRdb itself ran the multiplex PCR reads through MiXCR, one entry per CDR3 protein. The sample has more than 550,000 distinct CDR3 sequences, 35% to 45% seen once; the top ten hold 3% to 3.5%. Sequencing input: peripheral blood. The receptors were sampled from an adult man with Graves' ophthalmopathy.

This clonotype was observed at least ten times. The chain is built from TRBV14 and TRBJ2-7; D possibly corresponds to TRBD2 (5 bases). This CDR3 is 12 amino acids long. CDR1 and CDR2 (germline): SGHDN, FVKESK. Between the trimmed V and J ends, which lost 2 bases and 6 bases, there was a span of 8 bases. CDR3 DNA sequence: TGTGCCAGCAGCCAACTAGAGGGCGAGCAGTACTTC. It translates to CASSQLEGEQYF.

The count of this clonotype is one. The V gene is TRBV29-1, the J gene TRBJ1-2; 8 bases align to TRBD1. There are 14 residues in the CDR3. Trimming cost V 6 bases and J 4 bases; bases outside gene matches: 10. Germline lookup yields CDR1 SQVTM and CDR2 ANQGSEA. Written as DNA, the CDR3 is TGCAGCGTAGCAGGGGACAGGCAGGCCTATGGCTACACCTTC. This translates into CSVAGDRQAYGYTF.

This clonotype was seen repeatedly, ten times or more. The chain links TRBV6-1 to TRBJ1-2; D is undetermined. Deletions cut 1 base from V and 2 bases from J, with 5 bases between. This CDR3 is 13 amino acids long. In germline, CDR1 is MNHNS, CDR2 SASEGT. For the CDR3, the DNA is TGTGCCAGCAGTGAAGACATGAACTATGGCTACACCTTC. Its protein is CASSEDMNYGYTF.

CDR3 region: CAISDRAPSTGNQPQHF. CDR3 nucleotide sequence: TGTGCCATCAGTGACCGGGCTCCCTCTACGGGCAATCAGCCCCAGCATTTT. The V call is TRBV10-3, the J call TRBJ1-5; no clear D. The CDR3 has 17 residues. CDR1 is ENHRY, CDR2 SYGVKD, per germline. V lost 3 bases, J lost 2 bases, and 17 bases lay in between.

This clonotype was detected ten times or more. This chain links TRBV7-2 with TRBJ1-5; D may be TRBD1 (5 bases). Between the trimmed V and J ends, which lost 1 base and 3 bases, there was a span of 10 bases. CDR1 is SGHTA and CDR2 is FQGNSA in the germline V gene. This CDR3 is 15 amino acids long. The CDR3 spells CASSLGRQPNQPQHF. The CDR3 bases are TGTGCCAGCAGCTTAGGTCGACAGCCCAATCAGCCCCAGCATTTT.

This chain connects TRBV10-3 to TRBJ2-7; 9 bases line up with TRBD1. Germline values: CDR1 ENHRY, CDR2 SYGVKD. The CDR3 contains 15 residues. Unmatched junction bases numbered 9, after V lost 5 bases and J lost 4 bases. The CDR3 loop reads CAISNPGQGEYEQYF. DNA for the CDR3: TGTGCCATCAGTAACCCGGGACAGGGAGAATACGAGCAGTACTTC.

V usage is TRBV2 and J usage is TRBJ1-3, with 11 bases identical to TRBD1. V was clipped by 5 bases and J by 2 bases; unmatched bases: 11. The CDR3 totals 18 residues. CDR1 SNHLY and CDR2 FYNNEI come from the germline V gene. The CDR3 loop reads CASSPLPGQGGTGNTIYF. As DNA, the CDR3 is TGTGCCAGCAGTCCCCTCCCGGGACAGGGGGGCACTGGAAACACCATATATTTT.

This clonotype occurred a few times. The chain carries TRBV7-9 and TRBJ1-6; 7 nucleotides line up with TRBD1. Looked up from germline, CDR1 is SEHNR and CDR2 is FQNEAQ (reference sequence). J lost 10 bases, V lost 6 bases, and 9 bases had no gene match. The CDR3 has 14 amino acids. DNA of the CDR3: TGTGCCAGCAGTATCGGACAGGTTTCATCACCCCTCCACTTT. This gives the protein CASSIGQVSSPLHF. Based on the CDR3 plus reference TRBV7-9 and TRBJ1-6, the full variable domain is DTGVSQNPRHKITKRGQNVTFRCDPISEHNRLYWYRQTLGQGPEFLTYFQNEAQLEKSRLLSDRFSAERPKGSFSTLEIQRTEQGDSAMYLCASSIGQVSSPLHFGNGTRLTVT.

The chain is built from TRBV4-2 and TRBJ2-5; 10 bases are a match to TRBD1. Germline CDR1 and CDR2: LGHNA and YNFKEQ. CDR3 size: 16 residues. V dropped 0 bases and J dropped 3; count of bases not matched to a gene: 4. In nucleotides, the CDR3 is TGTGCCAGCAGCCAAGAAAGGGGGACAGGGGAAGAGACCCAGTACTTC. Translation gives CASSQERGTGEETQYF.

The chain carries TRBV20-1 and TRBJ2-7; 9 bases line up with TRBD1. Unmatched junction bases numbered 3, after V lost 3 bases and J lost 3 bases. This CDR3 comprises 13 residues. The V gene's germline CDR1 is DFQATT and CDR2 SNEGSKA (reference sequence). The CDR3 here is CSARRTGDYEQYF. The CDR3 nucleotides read TGCAGTGCTAGGCGGACAGGGGACTACGAGCAGTACTTC.

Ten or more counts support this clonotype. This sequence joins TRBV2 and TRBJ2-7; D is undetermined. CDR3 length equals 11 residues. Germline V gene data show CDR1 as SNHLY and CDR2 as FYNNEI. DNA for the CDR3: TGTGCTACGCGCGGTACCTACGAGCAGTACTTC. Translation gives CATRGTYEQYF.

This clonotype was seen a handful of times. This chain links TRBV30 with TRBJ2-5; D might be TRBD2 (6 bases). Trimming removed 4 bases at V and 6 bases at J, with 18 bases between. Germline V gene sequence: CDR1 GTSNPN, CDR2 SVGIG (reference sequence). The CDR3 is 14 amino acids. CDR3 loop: CAWTQASLAKTQYF. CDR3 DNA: TGTGCCTGGACTCAGGCCTCCCTAGCGAAGACCCAGTACTTC. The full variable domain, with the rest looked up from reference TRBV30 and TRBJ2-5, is SQTIHQWPATLVQPVGSPLSLECTVEGTSNPNLYWYRQAAGRGLQLLFYSVGIGQISSEVPQNLSASRPQDRQFILSSKKLLLSDSGFYLCAWTQASLAKTQYFGPGTRLLVL.

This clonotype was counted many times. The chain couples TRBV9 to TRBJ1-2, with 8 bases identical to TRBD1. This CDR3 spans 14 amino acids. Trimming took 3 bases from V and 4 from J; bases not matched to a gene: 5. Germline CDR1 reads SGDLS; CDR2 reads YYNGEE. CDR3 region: CASSAGQGVYGYTF. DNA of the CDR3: TGTGCCAGCAGCGCAGGACAGGGAGTCTATGGCTACACCTTC.

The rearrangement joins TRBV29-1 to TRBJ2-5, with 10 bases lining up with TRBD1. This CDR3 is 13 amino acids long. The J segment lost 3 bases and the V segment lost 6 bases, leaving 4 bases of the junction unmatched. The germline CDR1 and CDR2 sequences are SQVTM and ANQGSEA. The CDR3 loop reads CSVPGQGKETQYF. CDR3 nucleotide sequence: TGCAGCGTACCGGGACAGGGGAAAGAGACCCAGTACTTC.